The 12 T cell receptor beta chains below come from one sample, sequenced in a study of T cell responses to AZD1222 COVID-19 vaccine. Assay: immunoSEQ multiplex PCR; the TCRdb copy retains only in-frame clones and omits some. The table has some 150,000 clones, 75% to 95% seen once. Source: peripheral blood, taken on day 0 of MenACWY control vaccination. The source is an adult in good health.

The J gene is TRBJ1-2, the V gene TRBV6-1; TRBD1 matches at 8 bases. J lost 8 bases, V lost 0 bases, and 8 bases had no gene match. In germline, CDR1 is MNHNS, CDR2 SASEGT. The length of the CDR3 is 15 residues. This chain's CDR3 is CASSEAPGGAWGYTF. The CDR3 bases are TGTGCCAGCAGTGAAGCGCCAGGGGGCGCTTGGGGCTACACCTTC.

J is TRBJ1-6 and V is TRBV20-1, with 7 bases fitting TRBD1. This CDR3 has 13 amino acids. Trimming took 3 bases from V and 8 from J; bases not matched to a gene: 4. The V gene's germline CDR1 is DFQATT and CDR2 SNEGSKA (reference sequence). CDR3 sequence reads: CSASPQGDSPLHF. The DNA of the CDR3 is TGCAGTGCTAGTCCCCAGGGGGATTCACCCCTCCACTTT.

The gene calls are TRBV30 and TRBJ2-7, with 8 bases fitting TRBD1. The CDR3 has 15 amino acids. V shed 2 bases and J 2 bases; nucleotides not matched to a gene: 8. The germline CDR1 and CDR2 sequences are GTSNPN and SVGIG (reference sequence). The CDR3, as DNA: TGTGCCTGGAGTACTGACAGGGGCCTACCCTACGAGCAGTACTTC. It translates to CAWSTDRGLPYEQYF.

This chain joins TRBV7-9 and TRBJ2-4, with 7 bases matching TRBD2. Germline values: CDR1 SEHNR, CDR2 FQNEAQ (reference sequence). This CDR3 is 13 amino acids long. After removal of 8 bases from V and 7 bases from J, the junction contained 8 bases not matched to a gene. CDR3 bases: TGTGCCAGCCGGGGCGGGGGAAGGAACATTCAGTACTTC. Its protein is CASRGGGRNIQYF.

This clone has a single count. V usage is TRBV15 and J usage is TRBJ2-1; tentative D call: TRBD2 (6 bases). Germline CDR1 LNHNV, CDR2 YYDKDF (reference sequence). Trimming cost V 1 base and J 8 bases, with 12 bases left between them. CDR3 size: 14 residues. CDR3 region: CATSRVSGRHEQFF. The CDR3 DNA reads as TGTGCCACCAGCAGAGTGTCAGGGAGGCATGAGCAGTTCTTC.

This chain uses TRBV5-1 with TRBJ1-2, with D possibly being TRBD1 (6 bases). Germline CDR1 and CDR2: SGHRS and YFSETQ. This CDR3 comprises 14 residues. Trimming cost V 6 bases and J 4 bases, with 16 bases left between them. Here the CDR3 reads CASTPTGDGYGYTF. The CDR3 coding sequence is TGCGCCAGCACACCGACAGGAGATGGCTATGGCTACACCTTC. The whole variable domain, remainder taken from reference TRBV5-1 and TRBJ1-2, is KAGVTQTPRYLIKTRGQQVTLSCSPISGHRSVSWYQQTPGQGLQFLFEYFSETQRNKGNFPGRFSGRQFSNSRSEMNVSTLELGDSALYLCASTPTGDGYGYTFGSGTRLTVV.

The V call is TRBV5-3, the J call TRBJ1-1, with 10 bases matching TRBD1. TRBV5-3 qualifies as an ORF whose function is uncertain. The CDR3 totals 15 residues. The V gene end was trimmed by 4 bases and the J gene end by 1 base; junction bases not matched to a gene: 4. The CDR3 DNA reads as TGTGCCAGAAGCGGGGGACAGGGGAAGAACACTGAAGCTTTCTTT. This gives the protein CARSGGQGKNTEAFF.

In nucleotides, the CDR3 is TGTGCCAGCAGCAATGATAGTCCCATTAGAAAAAACATTCAGTACTTC. Amino acid sequence: CASSNDSPIRKNIQYF. This sequence joins TRBV3-1 (or the pseudogene TRBV3-2) and TRBJ2-4, with no clear D. Germline loops: CDR1 LGHDT, CDR2 YNNKEL (reference sequence). This CDR3 is built from 16 residues. V gave up 5 bases and J gave up 4 bases, with 18 bases separating them.

The chain links TRBV28 to TRBJ1-3; D is perhaps TRBD1 (5 bases). This CDR3 comprises 14 residues. Germline V gene data show CDR1 as MDHEN and CDR2 as SYDVKM. The V gene lost 5 bases and the J gene lost 4 bases, with 12 bases spanning the gap. CDR3 nucleotide sequence: TGTGCCAGCAGTGATCCAGGGCCAGGAAACACCATATATTTT. It encodes CASSDPGPGNTIYF. Combining the CDR3 with reference TRBV28 and TRBJ1-3 gives the whole variable domain DVKVTQSSRYLVKRTGEKVFLECVQDMDHENMFWYRQDPGLGLRLIYFSYDVKMKEKGDIPEGYSVSREKKERFSLILESASTNQTSMYLCASSDPGPGNTIYFGEGSWLTVV.

This chain uses TRBV11-2 with TRBJ2-5, with D tentatively TRBD2 (7 bases). Germline V gives CDR1 SGHAT, CDR2 FQNNGV. CDR3 length equals 18 residues. Trimming cost V 4 bases and J 0 bases, with 21 bases left between them. The CDR3 sequence is CASSYSLGGASYQETQYF. The DNA of the CDR3 is TGTGCCAGCAGCTACTCCCTGGGGGGGGCTTCGTACCAAGAGACCCAGTACTTC.

The CDR3 spells CATSRGWTQYF. CDR3 DNA: TGTGCCACCAGCAGAGGGTGGACCCAGTACTTC. The chain joins TRBV15 to TRBJ2-5; D remains unclear. There are 11 residues in the CDR3. Germline V lookup: CDR1 LNHNV, CDR2 YYDKDF (reference sequence). The V end lost 1 base, the J end lost 7 bases, and 4 bases lay between the germline ends. Supplemented by reference TRBV15 and TRBJ2-5, the full variable domain reads DAMVIQNPRYQVTQFGKPVTLSCSQTLNHNVMYWYQQKSSQAPKLLFHYYDKDFNNEADTPDNFQSRRPNTSFCFLDIRSPGLGDTAMYLCATSRGWTQYFGPGTRLLVL.

This clone was seen more than once but under ten times. V is TRBV9 and J is TRBJ1-4; D is uncertain. CDR1 and CDR2 (germline): SGDLS, YYNGEE. The CDR3 consists of 14 residues. V was clipped by 2 bases and J by 0 bases, with 5 bases between them. CDR3 bases: TGTGCCAGCAGCGTCCAGGCAACTAATGAAAAACTGTTTTTT. Encoded protein: CASSVQATNEKLFF.